The 15 T cell receptor beta chains below were found in one sample sequenced in a study of cytomegalovirus exposure and HLA in healthy donors. The PCR was carried out with 60 Vbeta primers and 13 Jbeta primers. Assay used: immunoSEQ multiplex PCR; TCRdb lists only in-frame clones, some missing. The sample gives 200,000 to 250,000 clones, 77% of which show up once; 2.7% is in the top ten. Sequencing was carried out using PBMCs. Source of these receptors: a woman aged 55-70 years in good health and CMV-seropositive.

The rearrangement uses TRBV7-5 and TRBJ2-7; the D call of TRBD2 is as the table states it, not checked on the DNA. TRBV7-5 is marked as a pseudogene. The CDR3 is 17 residues long. DNA of the CDR3: TGTGTCAGAAGCTTAGGAGGGGGGCGGGGGGCCTGGGTCGAGCAGTACTTC. This sequence encodes CVRSLGGGRGAWVEQYF.

CDR3 region: CATSPRGAYGYTF. The CDR3 DNA sequence: TGTGCCACCAGCCCCCGGGGTGCCTATGGCTACACCTTC. V is TRBV15 and J is TRBJ1-2; D is undetermined. Trimming shortened V by 5 bases and J by 4 bases, and 11 bases separated the two germline ends. CDR3 length: 13 amino acids. Germline V gene lookup returns CDR1 LNHNV and CDR2 YYDKDF (reference sequence).

The chain employs TRBV2 and TRBJ1-1; no firm D call. The germline gives CDR1 SNHLY, CDR2 FYNNEI. The CDR3 sequence is 13 residues long. Trimming took 3 bases from V and 4 from J, leaving 9 bases between them. CDR3 sequence reads: CASSDGRSTEAFF. The CDR3 DNA is TGTGCCAGCAGTGACGGCAGGTCCACTGAAGCTTTCTTT.

This clone has a single count. This chain uses TRBV7-9 with TRBJ2-3; 12 nucleotides line up with TRBD2. The junction had 3 bases not matched to a gene; V was cut back by 5 bases and J by 3 bases. The V gene's germline CDR1 is SEHNR and CDR2 FQNEAQ (reference sequence). This CDR3 contains 15 residues. The DNA of the CDR3 is TGTGCCAGCAGCACCGGGACTAGCGGGACAGATACGCAGTATTTT. It encodes CASSTGTSGTDTQYF.

CDR3 loop: CAWSLSGYEAFF. The CDR3 coding sequence is TGTGCCTGGAGTCTTTCAGGTTATGAAGCTTTCTTT. This rearrangement joins TRBV30 to TRBJ1-1; no clear D gene. V was trimmed by 2 bases and J by 7 bases, leaving 11 bases between them. Per germline, CDR1 GTSNPN and CDR2 SVGIG (reference sequence). This CDR3 is 12 amino acids long.

The V call is TRBV5-8, the J call TRBJ1-2; D uncertain. The germline gives CDR1 SGHTS, CDR2 YDEGEE. The CDR3 spans 15 residues. Deletions cut 0 bases from V and 5 bases from J, with 14 bases between. The CDR3 DNA is TGTGCCAGCAGCTTGGGGGCAGGTGGACTATATGGCTACACCTTC. The encoded protein is CASSLGAGGLYGYTF.

V and J are TRBV10-3 and TRBJ2-2; unclear D gene. Germline loops: CDR1 ENHRY, CDR2 SYGVKD. The CDR3 runs to 12 residues. V dropped 8 bases and J dropped 7 bases, with 11 bases sitting between them. The CDR3 reads CAIGPIDGELFF. CDR3 DNA sequence: TGTGCCATCGGGCCAATTGACGGGGAGCTGTTTTTT.

This clone was counted a single time. The CDR3 nucleotides are TGTGCCAGCAGCCCGGAGGGGCAGCCCCAGCATTTT. Translating it yields CASSPEGQPQHF. The rearrangement links TRBV2 to TRBJ1-5; a possible D gene is TRBD1 (5 bases). This CDR3 region has 12 residues. V lost 6 bases to trimming and J lost 7 bases, with 10 bases between them. Germline V gene data show CDR1 as SNHLY and CDR2 as FYNNEI.

V gene TRBV28 combines with J gene TRBJ2-7; tentative D call: TRBD2 (6 bases). Germline values: CDR1 MDHEN, CDR2 SYDVKM. The V end lost 5 bases, the J end lost 0 bases, and 14 bases lay between the germline ends. This CDR3 is built from 15 residues. The CDR3 DNA reads TGTGCCAGCAGTCTGGGGGGTAGCGACTCCTACGAGCAGTACTTC. Protein sequence: CASSLGGSDSYEQYF.

This chain connects TRBV4-1 to TRBJ1-3, with D tentatively TRBD1 (6 bases). Deletions cut 0 bases from V and 2 bases from J, with 14 bases between. The germline gives CDR1 MGHRA, CDR2 YSYEKL. The length of the CDR3 is 17 residues. The CDR3 DNA sequence: TGCGCCAGCAGCCAAGATGGGAAAGGGGGAACTGGAAACACCATATATTTT. This codes for CASSQDGKGGTGNTIYF.

This chain links TRBV19 with TRBJ2-1; D is ambiguous. V was trimmed by 5 bases and J by 1 base, leaving 12 bases between them. CDR3 length: 15 amino acids. Germline lookup yields CDR1 LNHDA and CDR2 SQIVND (reference sequence). The chain's CDR3 is CASSWLDQSYNEQFF. For the CDR3, the DNA is TGTGCCAGTAGTTGGCTAGACCAGTCCTACAATGAGCAGTTCTTC.

The chain joins TRBV28 to TRBJ2-3, with TRBD2 identical over 11 bases. CDR1 MDHEN and CDR2 SYDVKM come from the germline V gene. The J segment lost 5 bases and the V segment lost 7 bases, leaving 5 bases of the junction unmatched. The CDR3 spans 14 residues. The CDR3 sequence: CASMTSGAKDTQYF. CDR3 in DNA: TGTGCCAGCATGACTAGCGGGGCCAAAGATACGCAGTATTTT.

The count of this clone is one. This chain links TRBV4-2 with TRBJ1-5; the D gene is possibly TRBD1 (6 bases). This CDR3 comprises 17 residues. Trimming pared 0 bases from V and 0 bases from J, leaving 12 bases between. Looked up from germline, CDR1 is LGHNA and CDR2 is YNFKEQ. The CDR3 region is CASSQDGGQTSNQPQHF. Written as DNA, the CDR3 is TGTGCCAGCAGCCAAGATGGGGGACAAACTAGCAATCAGCCCCAGCATTTT.

For the CDR3, the DNA is TGTGCCAGCAGACGGCAGGGAGGCAATGAGCAGTTCTTC. Protein sequence: CASRRQGGNEQFF. The chain combines TRBV28 with TRBJ2-1; D may be TRBD2 (6 bases). V was shortened by 6 bases and J by 6 bases, with 12 bases between the two germline ends. The CDR3 contains 13 residues. Germline V gives CDR1 MDHEN, CDR2 SYDVKM.

This clone was observed a handful of times. The chain combines TRBV18 with TRBJ2-3; 7 nucleotides match TRBD2. Germline V CDR1 and CDR2: KGHSH, LQKENI. V lost 1 base, J lost 2 bases, and 6 bases stayed unmatched. The CDR3 consists of 16 residues. The CDR3 loop reads CASSPQRGGNTDTQYF. CDR3 nucleotide sequence: TGTGCCAGCTCACCACAGCGGGGCGGGAACACAGATACGCAGTATTTT.